Presented here are 14 T cell receptor beta chains from one specimen sequenced in a study of shared clonotypes between healthy human individuals. Sequenced by immunoSEQ multiplex PCR; TCRdb stores in-frame clones only, minus some. Among around 1.9 million clones, about 93% were seen once, and the ten largest hold more than 1.5%. CD45RO-negative, CCR7-positively selected cells formed the naive CD8 fraction, excluding terminally differentiated effector memory CD45RA+ cells. Material: naive CD8+ T cells from PBMCs. These receptors were obtained from a man younger than 35 in good health. Some clones in this sample may be carry-over from other donors' samples.

This clone was counted a few times. The J gene is TRBJ2-7, the V gene TRBV14; D unresolved. V was shortened by 1 base and J by 2 bases, with 12 bases between the two germline ends. Germline V gene sequence: CDR1 SGHDN, CDR2 FVKESK. This CDR3 is 15 amino acids long. CDR3 residues: CASSQVKGPTYEQYF. The DNA of the CDR3 is TGTGCCAGCAGCCAAGTAAAGGGCCCTACCTACGAGCAGTACTTC.

The rearrangement joins TRBV9 to TRBJ2-1, with TRBD2 matching 8 bases. The V segment lost 3 bases and the J segment 2 bases; nucleotides outside the gene matches: 1. Germline V lookup: CDR1 SGDLS, CDR2 YYNGEE. The CDR3 is 14 amino acids. The CDR3 coding sequence is TGTGCCAGCAGCGGGACTAGCCCCTACAATGAGCAGTTCTTC. Protein sequence: CASSGTSPYNEQFF.

The chain recombines TRBV30 with TRBJ1-4; maybe TRBD1 (6 bases). V lost 2 bases and J 15 bases, leaving 16 bases between the germline ends. The germline CDR1 and CDR2 sequences are GTSNPN and SVGIG (reference sequence). There are 12 residues in the CDR3. The CDR3 here is CAWSSGGPEVFF. The CDR3 DNA reads as TGTGCCTGGAGTAGCGGGGGGCCGGAGGTGTTTTTT. Using reference TRBV30 and TRBJ1-4 for the parts outside the CDR3, the full variable domain is SQTIHQWPATLVQPVGSPLSLECTVEGTSNPNLYWYRQAAGRGLQLLFYSVGIGQISSEVPQNLSASRPQDRQFILSSKKLLLSDSGFYLCAWSSGGPEVFFGSGTQLSVL.

The V gene is TRBV6-5, the J gene TRBJ1-3; TRBD1 matches 7 bases. Looked up from germline, CDR1 is MNHEY and CDR2 is SVGAGI. This CDR3 contains 16 residues. V lost 2 bases and J lost 3; bases outside the gene matches: 7. This chain's CDR3 is CASSYQTGEVGNTIYF. CDR3 nucleotide sequence: TGTGCCAGCAGTTACCAAACAGGGGAGGTTGGAAACACCATATATTTT.

The chain carries TRBV27 and TRBJ1-1; D is perhaps TRBD1 (5 bases). This CDR3 has 14 residues. Germline values: CDR1 MNHEY, CDR2 SMNVEV (reference sequence). The V end lost 2 bases, the J end lost 1 base, and 8 bases lay between the germline ends. CDR3 loop: CASSLRGENTEAFF. DNA of the CDR3: TGTGCCAGCAGTTTAAGGGGAGAGAACACTGAAGCTTTCTTT.

DNA for the CDR3: TGCGCCAGCACCCACCCGACCACAGATACGCAGTATTTT. Its translation is CASTHPTTDTQYF. The chain links TRBV5-1 to TRBJ2-3; D unresolved. Trimming cost V 6 bases and J 2 bases, with 10 bases left between them. This CDR3 is 13 amino acids long. The germline V gene encodes CDR1 SGHRS and CDR2 YFSETQ.

The chain combines TRBV7-8 with TRBJ2-7, with D tentatively TRBD2 (7 bases). Per germline, CDR1 SGHVS and CDR2 FQNEAQ. The CDR3 has 16 amino acids. Trimming removed 1 base at V and 0 bases at J, with 13 bases between. CDR3 bases: TGTGCCAGCAGCTTAGTTGGGGGGGCCCTCTCCTACGAGCAGTACTTC. Translated, it gives CASSLVGGALSYEQYF.

The rearrangement uses TRBV7-9 and TRBJ2-7; D unclear. CDR3 length equals 14 residues. The V gene lost 4 bases and the J gene lost 2 bases, with 12 bases spanning the gap. The germline V gene encodes CDR1 SEHNR and CDR2 FQNEAQ (reference sequence). For the CDR3, the DNA is TGTGCCAGCAGCTCACCGGCCCTTGCCTACGAGCAGTACTTC. This codes for CASSSPALAYEQYF.

This rearrangement joins TRBV21-1 to TRBJ2-3; the table's D call of TRBD2 was not tested on the DNA. TRBV21-1 is deemed a pseudogene. This CDR3 comprises 16 residues. CDR3 DNA: TGTGCCAGCAGCAAAGTCGCAAGCGGGGTCACAGATACGCAGTATTTT. It translates to CASSKVASGVTDTQYF.

Notes on this clone: One end of the junction varies from germline; a read error may be responsible. The V gene is TRBV5-6, the J gene TRBJ2-7; 7 nucleotides agree with TRBD2. Germline CDR1 SGHDT, CDR2 YYEEEE. The length of the CDR3 is 12 residues. This CDR3 is CASSWAGGGGDF. The CDR3, as DNA: TGTGCCAGCAGCTGGGCGGGCGGCGGGGGTGACTTC.

This chain connects TRBV7-3 to TRBJ2-1, with 10 positions matching TRBD1. The CDR3 runs to 14 residues. Germline-derived CDR1 and CDR2 are SGHTA and FQGTGA. V shed 2 bases and J 5 bases; nucleotides not matched to a gene: 0. The CDR3 DNA sequence: TGTGCCAGCAGCTTAGGGACAGGGGACAATGAGCAGTTCTTC. As protein: CASSLGTGDNEQFF.

The V gene is TRBV7-9, the J gene TRBJ2-7; D gene ambiguous. The CDR3 is 12 amino acids. Germline values: CDR1 SEHNR, CDR2 FQNEAQ (reference sequence). Trimming left V 1 base short and J 6 bases short, with 7 bases between. CDR3 DNA sequence: TGTGCCAGCAGCTTAGACCCATCCGAGCAGTACTTC. Residues: CASSLDPSEQYF.

The rearrangement joins TRBV13 to TRBJ1-2, with 10 bases matching TRBD1. CDR1 is PRHDT and CDR2 is FYEKMQ in the germline V gene (reference sequence). With V trimmed by 4 bases and J by 8 bases, 7 bases remained unmatched. The CDR3 extends over 14 amino acids. Here the CDR3 reads CASSSRDRGPGYTF. Here the CDR3 DNA reads TGTGCCAGCAGCTCCCGGGACAGGGGCCCGGGCTACACCTTC.

The gene calls are TRBV6-5 and TRBJ1-1, with a possible D match to TRBD1 (5 bases). CDR3 length equals 13 residues. Germline V gene data show CDR1 as MNHEY and CDR2 as SVGAGI. Trimming left V 2 bases short and J 8 bases short, with 12 bases between. CDR3 protein: CASSYPGLIEAFF. The CDR3 DNA sequence: TGTGCCAGCAGTTACCCGGGGCTCATAGAAGCTTTCTTT.